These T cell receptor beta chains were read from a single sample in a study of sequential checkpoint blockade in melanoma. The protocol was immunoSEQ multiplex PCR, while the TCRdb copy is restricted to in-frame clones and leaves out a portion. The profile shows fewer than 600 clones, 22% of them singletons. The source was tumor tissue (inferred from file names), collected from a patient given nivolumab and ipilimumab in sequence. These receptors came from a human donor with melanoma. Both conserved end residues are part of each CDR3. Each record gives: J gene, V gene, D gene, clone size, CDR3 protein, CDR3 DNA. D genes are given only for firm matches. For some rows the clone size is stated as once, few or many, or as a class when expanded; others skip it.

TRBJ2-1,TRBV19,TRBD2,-,CASSIEGTTFYNEQFF,TGTGCCAGTAGTATAGAGGGGACTACTTTCTACAATGAGCAGTTCTTC
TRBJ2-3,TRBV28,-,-,CASSLGLGNTQYF,TGTGCCAGCAGCCTTGGGTTGGGTAATACGCAGTATTTT
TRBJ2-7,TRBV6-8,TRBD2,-,CASSLHGTSGSYEQYF,TGTGCCAGCAGTCTACACGGGACTAGCGGATCCTACGAGCAGTACTTC
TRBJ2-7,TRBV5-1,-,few,CASTPFGDIQLNEQYF,TGCGCCAGCACCCCCTTCGGGGATATACAGCTAAACGAGCAGTACTTC
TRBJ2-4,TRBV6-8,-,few,CASSDRTSVKNIQYF,TGTGCCAGCAGTGACCGCACGTCGGTCAAAAACATTCAGTACTTC
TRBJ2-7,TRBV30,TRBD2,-,CVWQPGLAVNEQYF,TGTGTCTGGCAACCGGGACTAGCTGTCAACGAGCAGTACTTC
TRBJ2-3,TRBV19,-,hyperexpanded,CASSPRPRARTDTQYF,TGTGCCAGTAGTCCCCGACCCAGGGCCCGCACAGATACGCAGTATTTT
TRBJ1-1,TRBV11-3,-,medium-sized,CASSLDHRAGNTEAFF,TGTGCCAGCAGCTTAGATCATAGGGCAGGGAACACTGAAGCTTTCTTT
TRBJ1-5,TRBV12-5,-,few,CASILEGYSNQPQHF,TGTGCCAGCATCCTTGAGGGGTATAGCAATCAGCCCCAGCATTTT
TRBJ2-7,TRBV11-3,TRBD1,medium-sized,CASSLQGADYEQYF,TGTGCCAGCAGCTTGCAGGGGGCGGATTACGAGCAGTACTTC
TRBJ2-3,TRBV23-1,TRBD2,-,CASSYGGLTSGKGVDTQYF,TGCGCCAGCAGTTACGGGGGGTTGACTAGCGGGAAAGGGGTAGATACGCAGTATTTT
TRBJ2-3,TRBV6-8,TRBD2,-,CASRRASGSGGPPDTQYF,TGTGCCAGCAGGAGAGCTAGCGGGAGTGGAGGCCCCCCAGATACGCAGTATTTT
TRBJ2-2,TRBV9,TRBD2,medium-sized,CASSKGTSVGGELFF,TGTGCCAGCAGTAAAGGGACTAGCGTTGGCGGGGAGCTGTTTTTT
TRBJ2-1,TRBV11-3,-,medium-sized,CASSQGGYYNEQFF,TGTGCCAGCAGCCAAGGGGGATACTACAATGAGCAGTTCTTC
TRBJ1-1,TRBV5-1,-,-,CASSFDLWDTEAFF,TGCGCCAGCAGCTTCGACCTATGGGACACTGAAGCTTTCTTT
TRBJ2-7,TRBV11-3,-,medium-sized,CASSPGDLRVGEQYF,TGTGCCAGCAGCCCCGGGGACCTAAGGGTCGGGGAGCAGTACTTC
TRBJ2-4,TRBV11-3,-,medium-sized,CASSPLGGAIRNIQYF,TGTGCCAGCAGCCCCTTGGGGGGCGCGATTCGGAACATTCAGTACTTC